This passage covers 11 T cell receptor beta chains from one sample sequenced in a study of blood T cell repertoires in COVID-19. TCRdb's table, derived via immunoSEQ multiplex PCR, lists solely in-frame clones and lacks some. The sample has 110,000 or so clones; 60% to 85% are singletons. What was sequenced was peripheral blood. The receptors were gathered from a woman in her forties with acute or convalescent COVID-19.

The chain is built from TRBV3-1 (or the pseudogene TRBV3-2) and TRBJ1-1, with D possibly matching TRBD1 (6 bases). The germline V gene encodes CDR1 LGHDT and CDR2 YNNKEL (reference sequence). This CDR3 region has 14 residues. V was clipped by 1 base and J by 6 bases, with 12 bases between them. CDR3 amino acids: CASSQGLGASEAFF. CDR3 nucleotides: TGTGCCAGCAGCCAAGGGCTGGGGGCCTCTGAAGCTTTCTTT.

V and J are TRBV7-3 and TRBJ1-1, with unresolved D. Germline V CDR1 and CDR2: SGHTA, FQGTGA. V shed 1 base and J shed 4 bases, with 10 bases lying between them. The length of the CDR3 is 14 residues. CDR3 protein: CASSLNSVGTEAFF. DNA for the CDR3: TGTGCCAGCAGCTTAAACAGTGTGGGCACTGAAGCTTTCTTT.

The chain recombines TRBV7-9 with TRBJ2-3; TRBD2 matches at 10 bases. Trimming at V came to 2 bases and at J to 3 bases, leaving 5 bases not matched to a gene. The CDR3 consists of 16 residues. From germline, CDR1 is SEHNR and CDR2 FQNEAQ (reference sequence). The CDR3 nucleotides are TGTGCCAGCAGCTTACTGAGCGGGGGGGGGACAGATACGCAGTATTTT. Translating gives CASSLLSGGGTDTQYF.

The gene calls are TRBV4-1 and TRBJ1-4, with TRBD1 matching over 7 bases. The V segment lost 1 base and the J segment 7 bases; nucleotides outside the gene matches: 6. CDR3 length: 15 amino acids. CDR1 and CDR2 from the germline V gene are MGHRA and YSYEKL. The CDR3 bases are TGCGCCAGCAGCCAAGCAGGGGGGTCGACTGAAAAACTGTTTTTT. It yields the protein CASSQAGGSTEKLFF.

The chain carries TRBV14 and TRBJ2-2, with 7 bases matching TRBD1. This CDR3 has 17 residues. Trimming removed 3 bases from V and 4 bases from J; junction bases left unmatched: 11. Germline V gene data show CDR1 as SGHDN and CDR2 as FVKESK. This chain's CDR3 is CASSHISTRGPTGELFF. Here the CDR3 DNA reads TGTGCCAGCAGCCATATATCAACGAGGGGGCCCACCGGGGAGCTGTTTTTT.

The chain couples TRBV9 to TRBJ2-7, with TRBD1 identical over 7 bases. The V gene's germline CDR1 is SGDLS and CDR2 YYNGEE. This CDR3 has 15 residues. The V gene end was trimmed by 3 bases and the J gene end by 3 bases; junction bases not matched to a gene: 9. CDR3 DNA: TGTGCCAGCAGCGGTGGAAAAGGGGGCTACTACGAGCAGTACTTC. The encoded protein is CASSGGKGGYYEQYF. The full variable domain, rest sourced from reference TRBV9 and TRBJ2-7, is DSGVTQTPKHLITATGQRVTLRCSPRSGDLSVYWYQQSLDQGLQFLIQYYNGEERAKGNILERFSAQQFPDLHSELNLSSLELGDSALYFCASSGGKGGYYEQYFGPGTRLTVT.

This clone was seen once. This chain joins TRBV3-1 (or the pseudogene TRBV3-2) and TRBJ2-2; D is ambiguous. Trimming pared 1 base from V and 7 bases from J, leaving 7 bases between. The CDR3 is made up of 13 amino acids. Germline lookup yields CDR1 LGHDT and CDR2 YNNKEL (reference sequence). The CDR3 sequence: CASSQVGGGELFF. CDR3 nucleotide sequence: TGTGCCAGCAGCCAAGTTGGCGGCGGGGAGCTGTTTTTT.

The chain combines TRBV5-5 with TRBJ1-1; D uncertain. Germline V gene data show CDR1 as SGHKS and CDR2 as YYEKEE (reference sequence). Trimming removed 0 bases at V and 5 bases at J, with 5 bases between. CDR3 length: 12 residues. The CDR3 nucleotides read TGTGCCAGCAGCTTGGTTACTACTGAAGCTTTCTTT. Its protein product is CASSLVTTEAFF.

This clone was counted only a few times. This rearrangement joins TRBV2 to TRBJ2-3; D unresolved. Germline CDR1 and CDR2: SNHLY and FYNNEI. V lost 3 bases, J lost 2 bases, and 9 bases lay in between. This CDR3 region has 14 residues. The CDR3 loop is CASSEQAYTDTQYF. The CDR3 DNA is TGTGCCAGCAGTGAGCAGGCCTACACAGATACGCAGTATTTT.

The CDR3 bases are TGTGCCAGCAGCTTAATCGGGGGGGGTCAAGGGAGCACTGAAGCTTTCTTT. As protein: CASSLIGGGQGSTEAFF. The chain links TRBV7-8 to TRBJ1-1; D may be TRBD1 (5 bases). Trimming stripped 2 bases from V and 4 bases from J, with 20 bases between. Germline CDR1 reads SGHVS; CDR2 reads FQNEAQ. The CDR3 has 17 residues.

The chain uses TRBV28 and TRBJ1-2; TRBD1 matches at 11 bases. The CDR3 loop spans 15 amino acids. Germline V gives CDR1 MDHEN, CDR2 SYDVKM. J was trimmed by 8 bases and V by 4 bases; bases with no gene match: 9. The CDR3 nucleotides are TGTGCCAGCAGTTCTGGACAGGGGGCGGGCGCGGGCTACACCTTC. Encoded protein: CASSSGQGAGAGYTF.